The 25 T cell receptor beta chains in this list originate from one sample, sequenced in a study of breast tumors, draining lymph nodes, adjacent tissues. Each CDR3 protein gets one entry after TCRdb re-called the multiplex PCR reads with MiXCR. The table includes about 21,000 distinct CDR3 sequences, 50% detected once. What was sequenced was breast tumor tissue. The receptor set was obtained from a female donor with breast cancer. Some clones in this sample may be carry-over from other donors' samples.

This clonotype was seen at least ten times. This could be a read error, since a much larger clone is one nucleotide away. The gene calls are TRBV20-1 and TRBJ2-1; 12 bases align to TRBD2. Germline CDR1 is DFQATT and CDR2 is SNEGSKA (reference sequence). After removal of 2 bases from V and 9 bases from J, the junction contained 5 bases not matched to a gene. The CDR3 is 14 amino acids. The CDR3 nucleotides are TGCAGTGCTAGAACTAGCGGGAGGACCACTGAGCAGTTCTTC. It yields the protein CSARTSGRTTEQFF.

Notes on this clonotype: The junction differs from germline at one of its ends, possibly a read error. This sequence joins TRBV2 and TRBJ2-2; D is tentatively TRBD1 or TRBD2 (5 bases each). Germline CDR1 is SNHLY and CDR2 is FYNNEI. The CDR3 loop spans 12 amino acids. The CDR3 DNA reads TGTGCCAGCAGTGTAGCCGCCGGGGCGCTGTTTTTT. Translated: CASSVAAGALFF.

This clonotype was picked up many times. The chain joins TRBV6-2 or TRBV6-3 to TRBJ2-1; 13 bases are a match to TRBD2. Unmatched junction bases numbered 17, after V lost 5 bases and J lost 10 bases. Germline V CDR1 and CDR2: MNHEY, SVGEGT. CDR3 size: 18 residues. In DNA, the CDR3 is TGTGCCAGCAGTCCGACGAGGACTAGCGGGAGACGATTAGAGGAGCAGTTCTTC. This codes for CASSPTRTSGRRLEEQFF.

V and J are TRBV19 and TRBJ1-2; tentatively, D is TRBD1 (5 bases). Germline V gives CDR1 LNHDA, CDR2 SQIVND (reference sequence). The CDR3 is 13 amino acids. V lost 3 bases and J lost 8, with 13 bases in between. The CDR3 here is CASSIQGLGGYTF. CDR3 in DNA: TGTGCCAGTAGTATTCAGGGTCTGGGAGGCTACACCTTC. Based on the CDR3 plus reference TRBV19 and TRBJ1-2, the full variable domain is DGGITQSPKYLFRKEGQNVTLSCEQNLNHDAMYWYRQDPGQGLRLIYYSQIVNDFQKGDIAEGYSVSREKKESFPLTVTSAQKNPTAFYLCASSIQGLGGYTFGSGTRLTVV.

This clonotype is termed medium-sized. The V gene is TRBV7-2, the J gene TRBJ2-7; the D is unclear. CDR1 and CDR2 from the germline V gene are SGHTA and FQGNSA. The CDR3 has 14 residues. Trimming pared 3 bases from V and 2 bases from J, leaving 11 bases between. Here the CDR3 reads CASSFGPRAYEQYF. The CDR3 nucleotides are TGTGCCAGCAGCTTCGGGCCAAGGGCCTACGAGCAGTACTTC.

On this clonotype: A much larger clone differs from this one at a single base, so this may be a read error. This chain joins TRBV7-2 and TRBJ2-7; the D gene could be TRBD1 or TRBD2 (6 bases each). Germline CDR1 is SGHTA and CDR2 is FQGNSA. The CDR3 is made up of 15 amino acids. The CDR3 coding sequence is TGTGCCAGCAGCTTAGTCGGGGGCCCCTCCTGCGAGCAGCACTTC. This gives the protein CASSLVGGPSCEQHF. Drawing the rest from reference TRBV7-2 and TRBJ2-7, the complete variable domain is GAGVSQSPSNKVTEKGKDVELRCDPISGHTALYWYRQSLGQGLEFLIYFQGNSAPDKSGLPSDRFSAERTGGSVSTLTIQRTQQEDSAVYLCASSLVGGPSCEQHFGPGTRLTVT.

This clonotype has ten or more counts. The J gene is TRBJ2-2, the V gene TRBV5-6; D is ambiguous. V lost 1 base, J lost 4 bases, and 2 bases lay in between. CDR1 is SGHDT and CDR2 is YYEEEE in the germline V gene. This CDR3 contains 12 residues. CDR3 loop: CASSLSTGELFF. DNA of the CDR3: TGTGCCAGCAGCTTGTCCACCGGGGAGCTGTTTTTT. Supplemented by reference TRBV5-6 and TRBJ2-2, the full variable domain reads DAGVTQSPTHLIKTRGQQVTLRCSPKSGHDTVSWYQQALGQGPQFIFQYYEEEERQRGNFPDRFSGHQFPNYSSELNVNALLLGDSALYLCASSLSTGELFFGEGSRLTVL.

This sequence joins TRBV7-2 and TRBJ2-3; 12 positions agree with TRBD2. Trimming removed 3 bases from V and 0 bases from J; junction bases left unmatched: 4. The CDR3 runs to 17 residues. Looked up from germline, CDR1 is SGHTA and CDR2 is FQGNSA. The CDR3, as DNA: TGTGCCAGCAGCTTGTTCCTAGCGGGAGGGAGCACAGATACGCAGTATTTT. Protein sequence: CASSLFLAGGSTDTQYF.

This clonotype is termed medium-sized. V usage is TRBV10-1 and J usage is TRBJ2-7; D assignment may be TRBD1 or TRBD2 (5 bases each). The V and J ends lost 0 bases and 2 bases respectively, with 11 bases between them. From germline, CDR1 is WNHNN and CDR2 SYGVQD (reference sequence). The CDR3 sequence is 15 residues long. CDR3 amino acids: CASSESSGPPYEQYF. In DNA form, the CDR3 reads TGCGCCAGCAGTGAGTCCTCGGGACCGCCCTACGAGCAGTACTTC.

The table lists this clonotype with many counts. The V call is TRBV28, the J call TRBJ1-4; 7 bases fit TRBD1. Germline CDR1 and CDR2: MDHEN and SYDVKM. The CDR3 has 14 amino acids. Losses at the gene ends were 5 bases for V and 8 bases for J; bases not matched to a gene: 8. DNA for the CDR3: TGTGCCAGCAGTCGCACAGGGGTGGGGGAAAAACTGTTTTTT. Protein: CASSRTGVGEKLFF.

The chain links TRBV29-1 to TRBJ1-6; D unresolved. This CDR3 comprises 13 residues. CDR1 is SQVTM and CDR2 is ANQGSEA in the germline V gene. V gave up 4 bases and J gave up 4 bases, with 8 bases separating them. This CDR3 is CSVGSDYNSPLHF. CDR3 DNA: TGCAGCGTTGGGTCAGATTATAATTCACCCCTCCACTTT.

In this sample, this clonotype turned up once. A junction boundary mismatches the germline segment, possibly from a read error. V gene TRBV4-1 combines with J gene TRBJ2-7; maybe TRBD1 (6 bases). Germline CDR1 and CDR2: MGHRA and YSYEKL. The CDR3 covers 18 residues. CDR3 bases: TGCGCCAGCAGCCAAGATTCCGATGAAATTGGGGGCTCCTACGAGCAGTGCTTC. Its protein product is CASSQDSDEIGGSYEQCF.

There are many counts of this clonotype. The CDR3, as DNA: TGTGCCAGTAGTATTCGGGGAGACTCTACTGGGGCCAACGTCCTGACTTTC. Protein sequence: CASSIRGDSTGANVLTF. The chain carries TRBV19 and TRBJ2-6; possibly TRBD2 for D (5 bases). Deletions cut 3 bases from V and 2 bases from J, with 14 bases between. The CDR3 totals 17 residues. From germline, CDR1 is LNHDA and CDR2 SQIVND (reference sequence).

This chain connects TRBV20-1 to TRBJ2-2, with D hard to call. Germline values: CDR1 DFQATT, CDR2 SNEGSKA (reference sequence). The CDR3 is 13 residues long. The germline V and J ends were trimmed by 3 bases and 6 bases, with 11 bases remaining between them. The CDR3 bases are TGCAGTGCTAGGTTATTCCTGGCCGGGGAGCTGTTTTTT. This gives the protein CSARLFLAGELFF.

This clonotype was seen ten or more times. V gene TRBV5-1 combines with J gene TRBJ2-5; D may correspond to TRBD1 or TRBD2 (6 bases each). The CDR3 is 14 residues long. Trimming removed 7 bases at V and 1 base at J, with 14 bases between. CDR1 is SGHRS, CDR2 YFSETQ, per germline. The DNA of the CDR3 is TGCGCCAGCCGGGTGGGGGGCCCCCAAGAGACCCAGTACTTC. Its protein product is CASRVGGPQETQYF. Using reference TRBV5-1 and TRBJ2-5 for the parts outside the CDR3, the full variable domain is KAGVTQTPRYLIKTRGQQVTLSCSPISGHRSVSWYQQTPGQGLQFLFEYFSETQRNKGNFPGRFSGRQFSNSRSEMNVSTLELGDSALYLCASRVGGPQETQYFGPGTRLLVL.

This clonotype came up many times. A read error may explain this, as a much larger clone is one base away. V is TRBV20-1 and J is TRBJ2-6; D possibly corresponds to TRBD1 (7 bases). Germline V gives CDR1 DFQATT, CDR2 SNEGSKA (reference sequence). The CDR3 length is 16 residues. The CDR3 bases are TGCAGTGCGCGGGACAGTGGTGCCTCTGCGGCCAACGTCCTGACTTTC. Encoded protein: CSARDSGASAANVLTF.

The chain employs TRBV15 and TRBJ2-3; D ambiguous. Germline assignment: CDR1 LNHNV and CDR2 YYDKDF (reference sequence). This CDR3 comprises 14 residues. V shed 6 bases and J shed 0 bases, with 10 bases lying between them. CDR3 DNA: TGTGCCACCAGGGCGTATACAAGCACAGATACGCAGTATTTT. Translated, it gives CATRAYTSTDTQYF.

This rearrangement joins TRBV20-1 to TRBJ2-3, with TRBD2 matching over 11 bases. Germline assignment: CDR1 DFQATT and CDR2 SNEGSKA (reference sequence). The trim removed 6 bases at V and 5 bases at J, leaving 7 bases unmatched. The CDR3 is made up of 14 amino acids. The CDR3 nucleotides read TGCAGTGCAAAACTAGCGGGAGTAGGAGATACGCAGTATTTT. It encodes CSAKLAGVGDTQYF.

This clonotype was observed at least ten times. With a much larger clone just one base away, this may be a read error. Because it lacks the conserved phenylalanine or tryptophan at the end, this CDR3 is likely a read error. The chain employs TRBV3-1 and TRBJ2-3; D is undetermined. CDR3 size: 12 residues. With 1 base removed from V and 5 bases from J, the gap between germline ends came to 4 bases. Germline CDR1 reads LGHDT; CDR2 reads YNNKEL (reference sequence). CDR3 DNA: TGTGCCAGCAGCCAAGCCATAGATACGCAGTATCTT. It encodes CASSQAIDTQYL.

This chain links TRBV7-2 with TRBJ2-7; tentative D call: TRBD2 (5 bases). V was cut by 4 bases and J by 2 bases, with 9 bases left in between. The CDR3 has 13 residues. Germline CDR1 is SGHTA and CDR2 is FQGNSA. The CDR3 is CASSSVAPYEQYF. CDR3 sequence (DNA): TGTGCCAGCAGCTCGGTAGCGCCCTACGAGCAGTACTTC. The whole variable domain, filled in from reference TRBV7-2 and TRBJ2-7, reads GAGVSQSPSNKVTEKGKDVELRCDPISGHTALYWYRQSLGQGLEFLIYFQGNSAPDKSGLPSDRFSAERTGGSVSTLTIQRTQQEDSAVYLCASSSVAPYEQYFGPGTRLTVT.

This clonotype has at least ten counts. The chain is built from TRBV10-3 and TRBJ2-5; possibly TRBD1 for D (6 bases). Trimming pared 3 bases from V and 3 bases from J, leaving 8 bases between. The CDR3 has 13 residues. CDR1 is ENHRY, CDR2 SYGVKD, per germline. As DNA, the CDR3 is TGTGCCATCAGTGACGGGGACAAAGAGACCCAGTACTTC. Translating gives CAISDGDKETQYF.

The count of this clonotype is one. The V and J genes are TRBV20-1 and TRBJ2-7; no firm D call. Trimming pared 4 bases from V and 0 bases from J, leaving 10 bases between. Germline CDR1 is DFQATT and CDR2 is SNEGSKA (reference sequence). The CDR3 has 13 amino acids. The CDR3 is CSATQSYSYEQYF. The CDR3 region has the DNA TGCAGTGCTACCCAGTCCTACTCCTACGAGCAGTACTTC.

Many counts were recorded for this clonotype. At one end, the junction sequence differs from germline, possibly due to a read error. V and J are TRBV19 and TRBJ1-3; no clear D. The CDR3 contains 10 residues. Germline CDR1 is LNHDA and CDR2 is SQIVND (reference sequence). CDR3 in DNA: TGTGCCAGTAGTACGAAACAGACCAGTTTT. It yields the protein CASSTKQTSF.

This clonotype was seen only once. The genes are TRBV24-1 and TRBJ2-7; 7 bases line up with TRBD2. The CDR3 is made up of 13 amino acids. With 7 bases clipped from V and 4 bases from J, the junction kept 6 bases outside the gene matches. Germline CDR1 and CDR2: KGHDR and SFDVKD. Here the CDR3 reads CATRRGRGYEQYF. CDR3 bases: TGTGCCACCAGGCGCGGGAGAGGATACGAGCAGTACTTC.

The V call is TRBV12-3 or TRBV12-4, the J call TRBJ1-1; possible D gene TRBD1, 6 bases. V was clipped by 6 bases and J by 5 bases, with 16 bases between them. The CDR3 is 14 amino acids. The CDR3 nucleotides are TGTGCCAGCAGCCGACGCAGGGGACGAACTGAAGCTTTCTTT. Translated, it gives CASSRRRGRTEAFF.